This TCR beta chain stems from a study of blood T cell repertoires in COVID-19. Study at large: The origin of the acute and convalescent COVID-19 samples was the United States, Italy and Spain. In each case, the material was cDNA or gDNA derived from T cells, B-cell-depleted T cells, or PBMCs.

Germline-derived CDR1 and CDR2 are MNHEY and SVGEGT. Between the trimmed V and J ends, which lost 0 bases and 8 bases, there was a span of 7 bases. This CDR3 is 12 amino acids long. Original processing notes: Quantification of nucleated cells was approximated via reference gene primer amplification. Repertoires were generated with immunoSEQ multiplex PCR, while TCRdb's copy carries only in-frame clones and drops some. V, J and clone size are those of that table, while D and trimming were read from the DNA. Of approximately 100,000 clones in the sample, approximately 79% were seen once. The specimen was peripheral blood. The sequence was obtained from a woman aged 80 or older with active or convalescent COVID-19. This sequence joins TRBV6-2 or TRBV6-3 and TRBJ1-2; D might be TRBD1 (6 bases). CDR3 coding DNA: TGTGCCAGCAGTTACTCCAGGGGAGGCTACACCTTC. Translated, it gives CASSYSRGGYTF.